This T cell receptor beta chain was documented in a study of cytomegalovirus exposure and HLA in healthy donors. Primers for the PCR totalled 60 Vbeta and 13 Jbeta. Libraries were prepared by immunoSEQ multiplex PCR; TCRdb keeps only in-frame clonotypes and omits some of them. The repertoire holds about 84,000 clones, 63% seen once, with roughly 15% in the top ten. V lost 9 bases and J 4 bases, leaving 18 bases between the germline ends. This CDR3 comprises 14 residues. This TCR was sampled from a woman between 40 and 50 years old in good health and CMV-seropositive. The chain links TRBV23-1 to TRBJ2-5; D might be TRBD2 (5 bases). TRBV23-1 is an ORF for which the function is uncertain. The specimen was PBMCs. CDR3 DNA sequence: TGCGCCAGAAATCTTCGAGGGATTGGAGAGACCCAGTACTTC. Translation: CARNLRGIGETQYF.